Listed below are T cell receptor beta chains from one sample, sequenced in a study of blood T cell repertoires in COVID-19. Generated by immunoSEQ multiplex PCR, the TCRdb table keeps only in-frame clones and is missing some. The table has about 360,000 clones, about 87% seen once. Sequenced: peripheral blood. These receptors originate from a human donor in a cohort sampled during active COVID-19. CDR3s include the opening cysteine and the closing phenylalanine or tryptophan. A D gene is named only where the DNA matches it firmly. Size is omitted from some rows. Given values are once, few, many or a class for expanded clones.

TGCGCCAGCAGCAACCTGGGGGTTGAGGGGGGGCGATCAGAGACCCAGTACTTC | CASSNLGVEGGRSETQYF | TRBV4-1 | once | TRBJ2-5 | -
TGTGCCAGCAGCTTAGGGACAGGTACCAATGGCTACACCTTC | CASSLGTGTNGYTF | TRBV7-9 | - | TRBJ1-2 | TRBD1
TGTGCCAGCAGCAAAGAAGACTTGGGGACTTTTCCATCCCTTAATAGCTCCTACGAGCAGTACTTC | CASSKEDLGTFPSLNSSYEQYF | TRBV21-1 | - | TRBJ2-7 | -
TGCAGCGTACGGACAGGGGGTCCCACTGAAGCTTTCTTT | CSVRTGGPTEAFF | TRBV29-1 | - | TRBJ1-1 | TRBD1
TGTGCCAGCAGCCAATCCATACTAGGCAATCAGCCCCAGCATTTT | CASSQSILGNQPQHF | TRBV16 | - | TRBJ1-5 | -
TGTGCCAGCAGCCAAGATGGGACCATGGGGCGGGGGGAGATCCAAGAGACCCAGTACTTC | CASSQDGTMGRGEIQETQYF | TRBV4-2 | - | TRBJ2-5 | TRBD2
TGCGCCAGCAGCCAAGGGGAGCGGGGGGGCTACAATGAGCAGTTCTTC | CASSQGERGGYNEQFF | TRBV4-1 | - | TRBJ2-1 | TRBD2
TGTGCCAGCAGTTACTCGATTCAGCGGGGGGAGCTGTTTTTT | CASSYSIQRGELFF | TRBV6-5 | - | TRBJ2-2 | -
TGTGCCAGTAGTATTGACGCGGAAGAGACCCAGTACTTC | CASSIDAEETQYF | TRBV19 | - | TRBJ2-5 | -
TGTGCCAGCAGTTTACCCAGGCGGGTTCCCTACGAGCAGTACTTC | CASSLPRRVPYEQYF | TRBV28 | - | TRBJ2-7 | -
TGTGCCAGCCGGGATACAGGGGGTTGGGAGACCCAGTACTTC | CASRDTGGWETQYF | TRBV28 | - | TRBJ2-5 | TRBD1
TGTGCCAGCAGCTTAAAAACAGGGGTGGGAGATACGCAGTATTTT | CASSLKTGVGDTQYF | TRBV7-2 | - | TRBJ2-3 | TRBD1
TGTGCCAGCAGCCCAAACCACAGGGGGGGAAACACCGGGGAGCTGTTTTTT | CASSPNHRGGNTGELFF | TRBV27 | once | TRBJ2-2 | -
TGTGCCAGCAGTTCGACAGTGTACACAGATACGCAGTATTTT | CASSSTVYTDTQYF | TRBV28 | - | TRBJ2-3 | -
TGCAGCGGTTATGGGGGACAGGGGTACAATGAGCAGTTCTTC | CSGYGGQGYNEQFF | TRBV29-1 | - | TRBJ2-1 | TRBD1
TGCACCAAAATTGCGGGAGAGACCACAGATACGCAGTATTTT | CTKIAGETTDTQYF | TRBV1 | - | TRBJ2-3 | -
TGTGCCAGCAGTTTAGCGGGACGGACGATAGAGCAGTACTTC | CASSLAGRTIEQYF | TRBV6-6 | - | TRBJ2-7 | TRBD2
TGTGTCAACCCGGCCGGGGAAGAGACCCAGTACTTC | CVNPAGEETQYF | TRBV27 | once | TRBJ2-5 | -
TGTGCCAGCAGCCATGAACCGGGACAGGGGTACTATGGCTACACCTTC | CASSHEPGQGYYGYTF | TRBV3-1/TRBV3-2 | - | TRBJ1-2 | TRBD1
TGTGCCAGCAGTTTTATACGGGGGAACTATGGCTACACCTTC | CASSFIRGNYGYTF | TRBV27 | - | TRBJ1-2 | -
TGTGCCAGCTCCACAGGGGTCTCCCAACGGGGGACCCAGTACTTC | CASSTGVSQRGTQYF | TRBV9 | - | TRBJ2-5 | TRBD1
TGTGCCAGCTCACTCGGGACAGGGGCAAACACCATATATTTT | CASSLGTGANTIYF | TRBV18 | - | TRBJ1-3 | TRBD1
TGTGCCAGCAGTGAATATAGATTCTCCTACGAGCAGTACTTC | CASSEYRFSYEQYF | TRBV6-1 | - | TRBJ2-7 | -
TGTGCCAGCAGCCAATTCAAGCGGACAGGGGGCGGGTTGAACACCGGGGAGCTGTTTTTT | CASSQFKRTGGGLNTGELFF | TRBV4-2 | - | TRBJ2-2 | TRBD1
TGTGCCAGCAACCAAAGGGAGCGGCCTACCGGGGAGCTGTTTTTT | CASNQRERPTGELFF | TRBV4-2 | - | TRBJ2-2 | -
TGTGCCAGCAGTTTAGGGGAGACCAAAAACATTCAGTACTTC | CASSLGETKNIQYF | TRBV28 | - | TRBJ2-4 | -
TGTGCCATCAGTGACGGGTCCGGAGGGCGGGGGGAGACCCAGTACTTC | CAISDGSGGRGETQYF | TRBV10-3 | - | TRBJ2-5 | TRBD2
TGTGCCACCAGTGTCCACGGGGAGGGCGCGAACACCGGGGAGCTGTTTTTT | CATSVHGEGANTGELFF | TRBV24-1 | - | TRBJ2-2 | TRBD2
TGTGCCAGCAGCCAAGATAGATCCTACGAGCAGTACTTC | CASSQDRSYEQYF | TRBV3-1/TRBV3-2 | - | TRBJ2-7 | -
TGTGCCAGCAGCAGAACATTGGGACTAGGCAATGAGCAGTTCTTC | CASSRTLGLGNEQFF | TRBV7-3 | - | TRBJ2-1 | TRBD2
TGTGCCAGCTCGGCGGACAGGGGGCCCACTGAAGCTTTCTTT | CASSADRGPTEAFF | TRBV18 | - | TRBJ1-1 | TRBD1
TGTGCCAGCAAAGAGAGCGGTCGTAGCACAGATACGCAGTATTTT | CASKESGRSTDTQYF | TRBV6-5 | - | TRBJ2-3 | -
TGTGCCAGCAGTTTGAGCGTTCCCCACGAGCAGTACTTC | CASSLSVPHEQYF | TRBV28 | - | TRBJ2-7 | -
TGTGCCACCAGCAGAGAAGGGGCCAGGCAAAATTCACCCCTCCACTTT | CATSREGARQNSPLHF | TRBV15 | - | TRBJ1-6 | -
TGTGCCAGCAGGAAAAACATCGCGGGGGGGCCTGGGGCCAACGTCCTGACTTTC | CASRKNIAGGPGANVLTF | TRBV3-1/TRBV3-2 | - | TRBJ2-6 | TRBD2
TGTGCCAGCAGCTTAAACCCTAGGGGACAGGAGACAAATGAAGCTTTCTTT | CASSLNPRGQETNEAFF | TRBV7-3 | - | TRBJ1-1 | TRBD1
TGTGCCAGCAGCAAGATGCGGGACAGGGTAGTATGTAATCAGCCCCAGCATTTT | CASSKMRDRVVCNQPQHF | TRBV21-1 | once | TRBJ1-5 | -
TGTGCCAGCAGCGTAGCGCCTAGCGGGTCTTACAATGAGCAGTTCTTC | CASSVAPSGSYNEQFF | TRBV9 | - | TRBJ2-1 | TRBD2
TGTGCCAGCAGTCCACGGTCCCGAGCGGATACGCAGTATTTT | CASSPRSRADTQYF | TRBV6-4 | - | TRBJ2-3 | -
TGTGCCTGGAGTGGGGGCCCGGCAGGGGAAAATTTCTATAATTCACCCCTCCACTTT | CAWSGGPAGENFYNSPLHF | TRBV30 | - | TRBJ1-6 | -
TGTGCCAGCAGCCGACAGGGCCTGCTCCAGGGTGGGCAGTACTTC | CASSRQGLLQGGQYF | TRBV7-9 | - | TRBJ2-7 | TRBD1
TGTGCCACCAAACTAGCGGGGGGGGATACGCAGTATTTT | CATKLAGGDTQYF | TRBV15 | - | TRBJ2-3 | TRBD2
TGCGCCAGCAGCCCGGAAGGGGACAGGTTAGGAGGCTACACCTTC | CASSPEGDRLGGYTF | TRBV5-1 | - | TRBJ1-2 | TRBD1
TGTGCCAGTAGTATAAACGGGCAGGGTAACACTGAAGCTTTCTTT | CASSINGQGNTEAFF | TRBV19 | - | TRBJ1-1 | -
TGCGCCAGCATGGGACAGGGCGAGCAGTTCTTC | CASMGQGEQFF | TRBV5-1 | - | TRBJ2-1 | TRBD1
TGTGCCAGCAGCCAGAGAGCGGGAGGGGTAGATACGCAGTATTTT | CASSQRAGGVDTQYF | TRBV3-1/TRBV3-2 | once | TRBJ2-3 | TRBD2